The 20 T cell receptor beta chains given below trace back to one sample, sequenced in a study of T-cell memory formation after mild COVID-19. TCRdb redid the calling of the 5' RACE reads with MiXCR, one entry per CDR3 protein. This sample has 120,000 to 150,000 distinct CDR3 sequences, with roughly 19% found just once. Material: PBMCs or a T cell subset sorted from them (not recorded which). These receptors were obtained from an adult woman who had mild COVID-19 (a few samples of this study predate the infection). Cell type and time point are not known.

This clonotype was seen repeatedly, ten times or more. The rearrangement joins TRBV9 to TRBJ2-1, with 10 bases matching TRBD1. V lost 4 bases and J lost 7; bases outside the gene matches: 8. This CDR3 is 15 amino acids long. CDR1 is SGDLS and CDR2 is YYNGEE in the germline V gene. Here the CDR3 DNA reads TGTGCCAGCAGCCCTACGGGACAGGGGAGGAATGAGCAGTTCTTC. The encoded protein is CASSPTGQGRNEQFF.

The CDR3 bases are TGTGCCAGCAGGGTTAACACTGAAGCTTTCTTT. Translation: CASRVNTEAFF. J is TRBJ1-1 and V is TRBV12-3 or TRBV12-4; D gene unclear. Between the trimmed V and J ends, which lost 6 bases and 2 bases, there was a span of 4 bases. The CDR3 totals 11 residues.

The CDR3 DNA is TGTGCCAGCAGTACCCACAGGGGGAGGTCTGGGGCCAACGTCCTGACTTTC. It encodes CASSTHRGRSGANVLTF. The rearrangement uses TRBV12-3 or TRBV12-4 and TRBJ2-6; TRBD1 agrees at 8 bases. Losses at the gene ends were 5 bases for V and 1 base for J; bases not matched to a gene: 7. CDR3 length: 17 amino acids.

This clonotype was detected a few times. The chain links TRBV3-1 to TRBJ2-7; perhaps TRBD2 as D (5 bases). The germline V and J ends were trimmed by 1 base and 3 bases, with 10 bases remaining between them. The CDR3 extends over 14 amino acids. Germline CDR1 and CDR2: LGHDT and YNNKEL (reference sequence). CDR3 sequence: CASSQGEGSYEQYF. CDR3 coding DNA: TGTGCCAGCAGCCAAGGTGAAGGGAGCTACGAGCAGTACTTC.

This clonotype occurred a few times. The genes are TRBV19 and TRBJ1-2; D possibly corresponds to TRBD1 (6 bases). This CDR3 contains 14 residues. Deletions cut 6 bases from V and 4 bases from J, with 15 bases between. Germline V gives CDR1 LNHDA, CDR2 SQIVND (reference sequence). The CDR3 nucleotides read TGTGCCAGTAGCGCCAACAGGGCCGGCTATGGCTACACCTTC. It encodes CASSANRAGYGYTF.

CDR3 in DNA: TGTGCCAGCAGCTTATCGGGTGGCACTGAAGCTTTCTTT. Its translation: CASSLSGGTEAFF. This chain uses TRBV7-3 with TRBJ1-1; D is ambiguous. This CDR3 contains 13 residues. Trimming shortened V by 2 bases and J by 4 bases, and 8 bases separated the two germline ends. Germline CDR1 reads SGHTA; CDR2 reads FQGTGA.

This clonotype was picked up a small number of times. The rearrangement uses TRBV7-9 and TRBJ2-3; D is undetermined. The ends were cut back, 3 bases at V and 4 bases at J, with 5 bases in the middle. CDR3 size: 12 residues. CDR1 is SEHNR and CDR2 is FQNEAQ in the germline V gene (reference sequence). The CDR3 region has the DNA TGTGCCAGCAGCTTGAGTTCAGATACGCAGTATTTT. This encodes CASSLSSDTQYF.

This clonotype occurred a few times. The chain employs TRBV19 and TRBJ2-2, with 11 positions matching TRBD1. Germline V gene lookup returns CDR1 LNHDA and CDR2 SQIVND (reference sequence). The V gene end was trimmed by 6 bases and the J gene end by 4 bases; junction bases not matched to a gene: 4. This CDR3 comprises 15 residues. The CDR3 coding sequence is TGTGCCAGTAGCGGACAGGGGGCGATCACCGGGGAGCTGTTTTTT. This gives the protein CASSGQGAITGELFF.

The CDR3 bases are TGTGCCAGCAGGTCACGTAATGAGCAGTTCTTC. It is translated as CASRSRNEQFF. The chain recombines TRBV12-3 or TRBV12-4 with TRBJ2-1; D uncertain. The CDR3 loop spans 11 amino acids. V shed 6 bases and J shed 7 bases, with 7 bases lying between them.

This chain connects TRBV27 to TRBJ2-7, with 9 bases fitting TRBD1. The V gene's germline CDR1 is MNHEY and CDR2 SMNVEV (reference sequence). The trim removed 4 bases at V and 7 bases at J, leaving 8 bases unmatched. The CDR3 length is 14 residues. Here the CDR3 DNA reads TGTGCCAGCAGTTGGCGGACAGGGGCTTTTGAGCAGTACTTC. Encoded protein: CASSWRTGAFEQYF.

The V and J genes are TRBV6-6 and TRBJ1-1, with D unresolved. Germline CDR1 is MNHNY and CDR2 is SVGAGI (reference sequence). V lost 0 bases, J lost 1 base, and 6 bases lay in between. CDR3 length equals 14 residues. CDR3 protein: CASSYSWTNTEAFF. CDR3 nucleotides: TGTGCCAGCAGTTACTCATGGACGAACACTGAAGCTTTCTTT.

This sequence joins TRBV6-2 or TRBV6-3 and TRBJ2-7; 7 nucleotides line up with TRBD2. The V gene's germline CDR1 is MNHEY and CDR2 SVGEGT. The CDR3 covers 15 residues. The V and J ends lost 5 bases and 0 bases, in that order; junction bases with no gene match: 7. DNA of the CDR3: TGTGCCAGCAGTATCGGGGCTAGCGGCTCCTACGAGCAGTACTTC. This sequence encodes CASSIGASGSYEQYF.

The V and J genes are TRBV19 and TRBJ1-2; TRBD1 agrees at 12 bases. Germline loops: CDR1 LNHDA, CDR2 SQIVND (reference sequence). This CDR3 spans 15 amino acids. The trim removed 3 bases at V and 7 bases at J, leaving 6 bases unmatched. The CDR3 coding sequence is TGTGCCAGTAGTATCCCTGGGACAGGGGGCCGTGGCTACACCTTC. It encodes CASSIPGTGGRGYTF.

This clonotype was counted between two and nine times. The chain recombines TRBV7-6 with TRBJ1-5; 8 bases map to TRBD1. This CDR3 has 14 residues. Germline values: CDR1 SGHVS, CDR2 FNYEAQ. V lost 5 bases to trimming and J lost 3 bases; unmatched junction nucleotides: 3. CDR3 loop: CASSRTGTNQPQHF. CDR3 bases: TGTGCCAGCAGCCGGACAGGGACCAATCAGCCCCAGCATTTT. Complete variable domain (other parts from reference TRBV7-6 and TRBJ1-5): GAGVSQSPRYKVTKRGQDVALRCDPISGHVSLYWYRQALGQGPEFLTYFNYEAQQDKSGLPNDRFSAERPEGSISTLTIQRTEQRDSAMYRCASSRTGTNQPQHFGDGTRLSIL.

V gene TRBV24-1 combines with J gene TRBJ2-7; maybe TRBD1 (6 bases). Germline assignment: CDR1 KGHDR and CDR2 SFDVKD. The V gene lost 5 bases and the J gene lost 0 bases, with 19 bases spanning the gap. The CDR3 runs to 17 residues. Written as DNA, the CDR3 is TGTGCCACCAGTGGTCTACTCCCCGGGACACGCTCCTACGAGCAGTACTTC. This gives the protein CATSGLLPGTRSYEQYF.

This clonotype was observed at least ten times. The chain couples TRBV5-1 to TRBJ2-7; D is unclear. CDR1 is SGHRS, CDR2 YFSETQ, per germline. V shed 0 bases and J shed 1 base, with 5 bases lying between them. The CDR3 consists of 13 residues. The CDR3 spells CASSLDQSYEQYF. The CDR3 nucleotides read TGCGCCAGCAGCTTGGACCAATCCTACGAGCAGTACTTC.

The sample holds a few counts of this clonotype. The chain carries TRBV7-9 and TRBJ2-7; perhaps TRBD2 as D (5 bases). V lost 1 base and J lost 9, with 16 bases in between. This CDR3 region has 14 residues. Germline-derived CDR1 and CDR2 are SEHNR and FQNEAQ (reference sequence). CDR3 nucleotide sequence: TGTGCCAGCAGCTTAGGGGCGGGCCTGCTGGGGCAGTACTTC. Its translation is CASSLGAGLLGQYF.

By sample fraction, this clonotype is medium-sized (0.01 to 0.1%). DNA for the CDR3: TGTGCCAGCAGCCGATCTAGCGGAACCTACACAGATACGCAGTATTTT. Amino acid sequence: CASSRSSGTYTDTQYF. This chain joins TRBV7-2 and TRBJ2-3; 7 bases match TRBD2. Trimming cost V 5 bases and J 2 bases; bases outside gene matches: 10. CDR3 size: 16 residues. From germline, CDR1 is SGHTA and CDR2 FQGNSA. Supplemented by reference TRBV7-2 and TRBJ2-3, the full variable domain reads GAGVSQSPSNKVTEKGKDVELRCDPISGHTALYWYRQSLGQGLEFLIYFQGNSAPDKSGLPSDRFSAERTGGSVSTLTIQRTQQEDSAVYLCASSRSSGTYTDTQYFGPGTRLTVL.

This clonotype was seen ten or more times. The CDR3 sequence: CASSLDGVRDTEAFF. The CDR3 nucleotides read TGTGCCAGCAGCTTGGATGGCGTCAGGGACACTGAAGCTTTCTTT. The chain combines TRBV5-4 with TRBJ1-1, with D possibly TRBD1 on 5 matching bases. The germline gives CDR1 SGHNT, CDR2 YYREEE (reference sequence). This CDR3 is 15 amino acids long. V lost 0 bases to trimming and J lost 3 bases, with 12 bases between them.

CDR3 bases: TGCGCCAGCAGAAGAAGACTAGCGGGGGACGAAGAGACCCAGTACTTC. Translated, it gives CASRRRLAGDEETQYF. The chain links TRBV5-1 to TRBJ2-5, with 12 bases that match TRBD2. The J segment lost 3 bases and the V segment lost 5 bases, leaving 8 bases of the junction unmatched. There are 16 residues in the CDR3. Germline V CDR1 and CDR2: SGHRS, YFSETQ. The whole variable domain, filled in from reference TRBV5-1 and TRBJ2-5, reads KAGVTQTPRYLIKTRGQQVTLSCSPISGHRSVSWYQQTPGQGLQFLFEYFSETQRNKGNFPGRFSGRQFSNSRSEMNVSTLELGDSALYLCASRRRLAGDEETQYFGPGTRLLVL.